This paragraph covers one TCR beta chain sequence. Repertoires were generated with immunoSEQ multiplex PCR, while TCRdb's copy carries only in-frame clones and drops some. Of more than 300,000 clones listed, 95% are singletons. These data originate in a study of shared T cell receptors in the human thymus. The CDR3 is made up of 18 amino acids. Trimming removed 4 bases at V and 2 bases at J, with 24 bases between. Looked up from germline, CDR1 is SGHKS and CDR2 is YYEKEE (reference sequence). The sequenced sample was thymocytes. The sequence came from a human donor. This rearrangement joins TRBV5-5 to TRBJ1-2; D is unresolved. The CDR3 coding sequence is TGTGCCAGCAGCCTACCGGCTCACCCCGCTGACAACAACTATGGCTACACCTTC. Amino acid sequence: CASSLPAHPADNNYGYTF.